In its sample, the clone carrying this T cell receptor beta chain was seen once. The antigen is not known. The sample comes from a study of OX40 agonist ivuxolimab in advanced cancers. On the study more broadly: Ivuxolimab, which patients received intravenously every 2 weeks, was dosed at 0.01 to 10 mg/kg. Subjects had a mean age of around 60 years, with a range of 23 to 79; just over 80% were male. Regarding the study as a whole: With doses of 0.1-3.0 mg/kg, partial responders showed among the lowest clonal expansion. The mean number of expanded clones was higher in CD8+ T cells than in CD4+.

The V end was cut by 3 bases, the J end by 1 base, with 12 bases between. The CDR3 length is 14 residues. Germline V CDR1 and CDR2: GTSNPN, SVGIG (reference sequence). The repertoire was sequenced with immunoSEQ multiplex PCR; TCRdb's copy has only in-frame clones and lacks some. The repertoire holds about 21,000 clones, with approximately 89% as singletons. The chain joins TRBV30 to TRBJ1-1; D is unclear. This sequence originates from an adult with an advanced solid tumor such as melanoma, head and neck, liver or kidney cancer. The starting material was CD4+ or CD8+ T cells sorted from blood, obtained in a trial of the OX40 agonist ivuxolimab. Here the CDR3 DNA reads TGTGCCTGGAGGAACAGCGAGGGGAACACTGAAGCTTTCTTT. It encodes CAWRNSEGNTEAFF.